This T cell receptor (beta chain) was observed in a study of blood T cell repertoires in COVID-19. About the research overall: PBMCs, B-cell-depleted T cells, or T cells provided the cDNA or gDNA that made up the material.

In the study's own analysis: The authors estimated nucleated cell counts from reference gene primer amplification. The protocol was immunoSEQ multiplex PCR, while the TCRdb copy is restricted to in-frame clones and leaves out a portion. V, J and clone size are taken as reported in that table, and D and trimming were inferred from the DNA itself. In the table there are roughly 70,000 clones, 60% to 75% of which are singletons. The length of the CDR3 is 12 residues. V lost 3 bases to trimming and J lost 14 bases, with 16 bases between them. The V gene's germline CDR1 is KGHSH and CDR2 LQKENI. This chain connects TRBV18 to TRBJ1-2, with a weak D call TRBD1 (6 bases). The TCR originated in a woman between 70 and 85 years old with acute or convalescent COVID-19. The sample consisted of peripheral blood. The CDR3 region is CASSPQGLMGTF. The CDR3 bases are TGTGCCAGCTCACCGCAGGGGTTGATGGGGACCTTC.